This T cell receptor beta chain is drawn from a study of cytomegalovirus exposure and HLA in healthy donors. General study results and limits: Being indistinguishable, some V segments were excluded, TRBV6-2 and TRBV6-3 among them. Some public TCRs appeared in many individuals, while most sequences were rare. A reported reduction in N-insertions relative to the 666-donor mean was seen in an Asian-associated ancestry cluster in a later analysis.

The PCR made use of 60 Vbeta and 13 Jbeta primers. Produced via immunoSEQ multiplex PCR; TCRdb's table is partial and in-frame only. This table lists 30,000 to 50,000 clones. As to this clone: Antigen specificity is unknown.

CDR3 length: 11 residues. Germline lookup yields CDR1 LGHNT and CDR2 FRNRAP. The germline V and J ends were trimmed by 10 bases and 5 bases, with 11 bases remaining between them. The chain carries TRBV12-5 and TRBJ2-5; D is unclear. This receptor was taken from a woman in her twenties or thirties in good health and CMV-seropositive. Sequenced: PBMCs. Written as DNA, the CDR3 is TGTGCTACCGGTCCAGCGGAGACCCAGTACTTC. Translated, it gives CATGPAETQYF.